This TCR beta chain emerged from a study of blood T cell repertoires in COVID-19. Sequencing used immunoSEQ multiplex PCR; TCRdb keeps in-frame clones, though not all of them. The data contain under 150,000 clones, approximately 85% of them seen just once; the ten biggest clones take up 5.5%. This CDR3 spans 14 amino acids. Germline assignment: CDR1 SGHDT and CDR2 YYEEEE. The V and J ends lost 5 bases and 8 bases, in that order; junction bases with no gene match: 12. Patients of the Seattle cohort, enrolled during active infection, were followed longitudinally. This receptor was identified in a woman in her fifties or sixties with COVID-19, enrolled during active disease. The sequenced material came from peripheral blood. This chain connects TRBV5-6 to TRBJ1-1; 7 bases align to TRBD1. CDR3 coding DNA: TGTGCCAGCAGTCCTGACAGGGAGGAGTCCGAAGCTTTCTTT. It encodes CASSPDREESEAFF.